This T cell receptor (beta chain) was profiled in a study of cytomegalovirus exposure and HLA in healthy donors. Study background: A prior study identified approximately 120 million unique TCR beta sequences from some 180 million T cells. HLA-typed donors were the source of approximately 85 million unique TCRs held in an early data release. Study conclusions and caveats: A previous analysis found most TCR beta V segments productive roughly 87% or roughly 30% of the time.

Turning to this clone: Its target is unknown.

The CDR3 extends over 14 amino acids. V lost 5 bases to trimming and J lost 2 bases; unmatched junction nucleotides: 4. The germline gives CDR1 SGHRS, CDR2 YFSETQ. 60 Vbeta and 13 Jbeta primers were used in PCR. TCRdb's table, derived via immunoSEQ multiplex PCR, lists solely in-frame clones and lacks some. The data hold 140,000 to 150,000 clones, with 78% observed a single time. What was sequenced was PBMCs. The chain uses TRBV5-1 and TRBJ2-5, with 9 bases identical to TRBD2. The source is a female donor in good health and CMV-seronegative. The CDR3 protein is CASRLAGEQETQYF. In nucleotides, the CDR3 is TGCGCCAGCAGATTAGCGGGGGAGCAAGAGACCCAGTACTTC.